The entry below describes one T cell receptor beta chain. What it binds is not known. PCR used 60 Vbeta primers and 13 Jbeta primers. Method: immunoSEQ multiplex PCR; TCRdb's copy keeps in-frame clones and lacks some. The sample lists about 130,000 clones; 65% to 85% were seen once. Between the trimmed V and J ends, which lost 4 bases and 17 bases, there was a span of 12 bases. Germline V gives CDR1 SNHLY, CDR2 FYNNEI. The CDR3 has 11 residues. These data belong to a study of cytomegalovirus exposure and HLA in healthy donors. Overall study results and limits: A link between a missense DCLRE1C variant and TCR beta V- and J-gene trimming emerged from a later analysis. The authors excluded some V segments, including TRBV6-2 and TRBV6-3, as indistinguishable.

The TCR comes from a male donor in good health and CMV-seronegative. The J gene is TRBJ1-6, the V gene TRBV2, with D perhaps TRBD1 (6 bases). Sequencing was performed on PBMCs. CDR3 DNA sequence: TGTGCCAGCAGTGTGGGGGCGCGCGTCCACTTT. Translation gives CASSVGARVHF.